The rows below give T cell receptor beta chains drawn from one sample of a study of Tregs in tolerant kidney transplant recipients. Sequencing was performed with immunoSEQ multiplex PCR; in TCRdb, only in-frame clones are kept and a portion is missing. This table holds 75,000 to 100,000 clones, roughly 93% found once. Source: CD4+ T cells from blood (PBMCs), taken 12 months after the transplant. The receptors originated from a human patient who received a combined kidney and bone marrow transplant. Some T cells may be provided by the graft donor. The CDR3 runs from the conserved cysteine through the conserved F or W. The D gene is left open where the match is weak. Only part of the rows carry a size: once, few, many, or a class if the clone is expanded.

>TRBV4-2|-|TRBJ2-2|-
CASSQRQGTGELFF
TGTGCCAGCAGCCAAAGGCAGGGCACCGGGGAGCTGTTTTTT
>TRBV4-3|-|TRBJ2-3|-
CASSQDPGSNHISQYF
TGCGCCAGCAGCCAAGACCCCGGGAGCAACCATATCTCGCAGTATTTT
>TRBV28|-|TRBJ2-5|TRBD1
CASRQDRSLWGETQYF
TGTGCCAGCAGACAGGACAGGAGCCTTTGGGGAGAGACCCAGTACTTC
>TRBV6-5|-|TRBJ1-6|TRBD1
CATQQGAKNSPLHF
TGTGCCACCCAACAGGGGGCTAAGAATTCACCCCTCCACTTT
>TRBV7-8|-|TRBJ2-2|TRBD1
CASSMTGATGELFF
TGTGCCAGCAGCATGACAGGGGCCACCGGGGAGCTGTTTTTT
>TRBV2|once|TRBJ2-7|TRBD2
CASSGLAGGSYEQYF
TGTGCCAGCAGTGGACTAGCGGGGGGCTCCTACGAGCAGTACTTC
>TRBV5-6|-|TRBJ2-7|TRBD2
CASSSRTGVAGGPHEQYF
TGTGCCAGCAGCTCCCGGACAGGGGTAGCGGGAGGGCCACACGAGCAGTACTTC
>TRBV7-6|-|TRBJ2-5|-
CASSLGGQETQYF
TGTGCCAGCAGCTTAGGCGGTCAAGAGACCCAGTACTTC
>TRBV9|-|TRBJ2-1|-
CASSVGGGQYNEQFF
TGTGCCAGCAGCGTAGGTGGGGGCCAATACAATGAGCAGTTCTTC
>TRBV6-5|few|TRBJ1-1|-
CASSLLVSGEAFF
TGTGCCAGCAGCCTCCTTGTCAGCGGGGAAGCTTTCTTT
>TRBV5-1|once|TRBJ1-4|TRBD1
CASSLVRTGGDGEKLFF
TGCGCCAGCAGCTTGGTAAGGACAGGGGGCGACGGTGAAAAACTGTTTTTT
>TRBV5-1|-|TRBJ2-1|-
CASTLGLRDSSYNEQFF
TGCGCCAGCACCTTGGGGCTGCGGGACAGCTCCTACAATGAGCAGTTCTTC
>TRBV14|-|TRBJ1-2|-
CASSQAWGVGGYTF
TGTGCCAGCAGCCAGGCGTGGGGGGTAGGCGGCTACACCTTC
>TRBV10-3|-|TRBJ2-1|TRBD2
CAISESVGTSQFF
TGTGCCATCAGTGAGTCGGTTGGGACTAGCCAGTTCTTC
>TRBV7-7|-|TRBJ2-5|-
CASSLKISKGGETQYF
TGTGCCAGCAGCTTAAAAATTTCAAAAGGAGGGGAGACCCAGTACTTC
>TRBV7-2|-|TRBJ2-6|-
CASSLIAGANVLTF
TGTGCCAGCAGCTTAATCGCTGGGGCCAACGTCCTGACTTTC
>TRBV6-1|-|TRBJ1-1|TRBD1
CASSDRTGSEAFF
TGTGCCAGCAGTGACCGGACAGGGTCTGAAGCTTTCTTT
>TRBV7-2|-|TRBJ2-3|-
CASSSAGASTDTQYF
TGTGCCAGCAGCTCCGCGGGGGCTAGCACAGATACGCAGTATTTT
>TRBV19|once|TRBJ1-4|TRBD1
CASGTARGEKLFF
TGTGCCAGCGGGACAGCCAGGGGTGAAAAACTGTTTTTT
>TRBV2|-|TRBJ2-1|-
CASSPLIAVNEQFF
TGTGCCAGCAGTCCACTCATAGCGGTCAATGAGCAGTTCTTC
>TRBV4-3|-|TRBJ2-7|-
CASSPRQGRDEQYF
TGCGCCAGCAGCCCTAGACAGGGGAGGGACGAGCAGTACTTC
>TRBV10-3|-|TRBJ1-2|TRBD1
CAISPDRGRYGYTF
TGTGCCATCAGTCCGGACAGGGGGCGGTATGGCTACACCTTC
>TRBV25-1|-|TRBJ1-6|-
CASSESRPGSDSPLHF
TGTGCCAGCAGTGAATCTCGTCCCGGGTCGGATTCACCCCTCCACTTT
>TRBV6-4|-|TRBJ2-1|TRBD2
CASSRLAGGSGEQFF
TGTGCCAGCAGTCGACTAGCGGGGGGTAGCGGTGAGCAGTTCTTC
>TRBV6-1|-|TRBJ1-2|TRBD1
CASSVGQGSSYTF
TGTGCCAGCAGTGTCGGACAGGGTAGCAGCTACACCTTC
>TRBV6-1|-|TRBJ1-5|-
CASDFTKDSNQPQHF
TGTGCCAGCGACTTTACTAAGGATAGCAATCAGCCCCAGCATTTT
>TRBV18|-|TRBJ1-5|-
CASSRTDDNQPQHF
TGTGCCAGCTCACGGACAGACGACAATCAGCCCCAGCATTTT
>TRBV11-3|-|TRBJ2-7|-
CASSFNSLTYEQYF
TGTGCCAGCAGCTTCAATTCCCTTACCTACGAGCAGTACTTC
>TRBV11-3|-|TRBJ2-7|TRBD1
CASSNPGQSEQYF
TGTGCCAGCAGCAACCCGGGACAGAGCGAGCAGTACTTC
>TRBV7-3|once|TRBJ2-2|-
CASSSYGGIYTGELFF
TGTGCCAGCAGCTCCTATGGCGGGATTTATACCGGGGAGCTGTTTTTT
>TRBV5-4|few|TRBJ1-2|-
CASSLAGPYGYTF
TGTGCCAGCAGCTTGGCAGGGCCCTATGGCTACACCTTC
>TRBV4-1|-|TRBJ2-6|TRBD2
CASSPRATSGNSGANVLTF
TGCGCCAGCAGCCCGAGGGCGACTAGCGGGAACTCTGGGGCCAACGTCCTGACTTTC
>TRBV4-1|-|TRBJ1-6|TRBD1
CASSQDHRQGSSPLHF
TGCGCCAGCAGCCAAGATCACCGACAGGGTAGTTCACCCCTCCACTTT
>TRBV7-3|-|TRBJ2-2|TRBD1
CASSSGTGYTGELFF
TGTGCCAGCAGCTCCGGGACAGGGTATACCGGGGAGCTGTTTTTT
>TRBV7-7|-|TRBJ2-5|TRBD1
CASSSIPGQQETQYF
TGTGCCAGCAGCTCGATTCCGGGACAGCAGGAGACCCAGTACTTC
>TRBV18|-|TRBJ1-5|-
CASSLQGIDNQPQHF
TGTGCCAGCTCGCTACAGGGCATAGACAATCAGCCCCAGCATTTT
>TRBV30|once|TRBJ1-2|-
CAWSRPGLPYGYTF
TGTGCCTGGAGTCGACCGGGATTGCCCTATGGCTACACCTTC
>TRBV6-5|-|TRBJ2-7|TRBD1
CASSYGDRGTYEQYF
TGTGCCAGCAGTTACGGCGACAGGGGGACCTACGAGCAGTACTTC
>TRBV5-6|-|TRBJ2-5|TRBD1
CASSLTGTGGRKTQYF
TGTGCCAGCAGTCTAACCGGGACAGGAGGGAGAAAGACCCAGTACTTC
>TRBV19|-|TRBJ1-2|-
CASNVQGYGGYTF
TGTGCCAGTAACGTTCAGGGGTACGGTGGCTACACCTTC
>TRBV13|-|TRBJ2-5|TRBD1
CASSLKRRDRDNWLETQYF
TGTGCCAGCAGCTTAAAGAGGAGGGACAGGGACAATTGGCTGGAGACCCAGTACTTC
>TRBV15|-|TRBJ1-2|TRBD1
CATSRTGGRGYTF
TGTGCCACCAGCAGGACAGGGGGACGGGGCTACACCTTC
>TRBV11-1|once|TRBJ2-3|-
CASRNQPWGADTQYF
TGTGCCAGCAGGAACCAACCGTGGGGGGCAGATACGCAGTATTTT
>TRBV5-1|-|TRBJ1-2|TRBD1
CASSLEGQGRNGYTF
TGCGCCAGCAGCTTGGAAGGACAGGGGAGAAATGGCTACACCTTC
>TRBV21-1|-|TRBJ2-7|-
CASSTPGTGTYEQYF
TGTGCCAGCAGCACCCCCGGGACAGGGACGTACGAGCAGTACTTC
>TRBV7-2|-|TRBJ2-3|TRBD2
CASSLGLAGGTDTQYF
TGTGCCAGCAGCTTAGGACTAGCGGGAGGCACAGATACGCAGTATTTT
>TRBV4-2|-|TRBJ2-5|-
CASSQEAALLTSEETQYF
TGTGCCAGCAGCCAAGAAGCGGCCTTACTAACTTCGGAAGAGACCCAGTACTTC
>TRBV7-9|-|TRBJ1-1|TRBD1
CASTPDGDRDEAFF
TGTGCCAGCACCCCGGACGGGGACAGGGACGAAGCTTTCTTT
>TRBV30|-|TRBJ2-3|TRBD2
CAWTKGLAGEDTQYF
TGTGCCTGGACCAAGGGACTAGCGGGGGAAGATACGCAGTATTTT
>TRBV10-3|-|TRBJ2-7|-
CAISEGPGLYEQYF
TGTGCCATCAGTGAGGGCCCGGGGTTATACGAGCAGTACTTC
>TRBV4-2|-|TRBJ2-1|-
CASSQDSAATSNEQFF
TGTGCCAGCAGCCAAGATAGTGCGGCAACTTCCAATGAGCAGTTCTTC
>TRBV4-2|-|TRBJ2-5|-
CASSQEGQVQETQYF
TGTGCCAGCAGCCAAGAGGGCCAGGTCCAAGAGACCCAGTACTTC
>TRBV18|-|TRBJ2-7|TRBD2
CASSPVGQAGTYEQYF
TGTGCCAGCTCACCTGTAGGCCAAGCGGGAACCTACGAGCAGTACTTC
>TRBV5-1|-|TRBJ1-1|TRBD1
CASSLGDRPNTEAFF
TGCGCCAGCAGCTTGGGGGACAGACCAAACACTGAAGCTTTCTTT
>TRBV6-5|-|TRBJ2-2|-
CASSYSGGAGTGELFF
TGTGCCAGCAGTTACTCGGGGGGAGCAGGCACCGGGGAGCTGTTTTTT